Listed below are T cell receptor beta chains from one sample, sequenced in a study of tumor and adjacent non-tumor tissue in lung cancer. One entry per CDR3 protein, called by TCRdb with MiXCR from the multiplex PCR reads. Of 120,000 or so distinct CDR3 sequences in the sample, 66% were seen once. Source material: lung tumor tissue. These receptors all stem from a man aged 25-45 years with non-small cell lung cancer. CDR3s include the opening cysteine and the closing phenylalanine or tryptophan. Each record gives: clone size, J gene, V gene, CDR3 length, D gene, CDR3 protein, CDR3 DNA. The D gene is left open where the match is weak. Only part of the rows carry a size: once, few, many, or a class if the clone is expanded.

abundance: NA; j_gene: TRBJ2-1; v_gene: TRBV20-1; len: 14; d_gene: TRBD2; CDR3aa: CSVGTAGGHDEQFF; CDR3nt: TGCAGTGTTGGAACGGCGGGGGGGCATGATGAGCAGTTCTTC
abundance: once; j_gene: TRBJ1-1; v_gene: TRBV6-5; len: 14; d_gene: TRBD1; CDR3aa: CASSLQNLQGVAFF; CDR3nt: TGTGCCAGCAGTTTACAAAACCTACAGGGGGTCGCTTTCTTT
abundance: NA; j_gene: TRBJ2-2; v_gene: TRBV5-1; len: 15; d_gene: TRBD2; CDR3aa: CASSLTSGRAGELFF; CDR3nt: TGCGCCAGCAGCTTAACTAGCGGGAGAGCCGGGGAGCTGTTTTTT
abundance: NA; j_gene: TRBJ1-3; v_gene: TRBV29-1; len: 13; d_gene: NA; CDR3aa: CGVHTASGNTIYF; CDR3nt: TGCGGCGTCCATACAGCCTCTGGAAACACCATATATTTT
abundance: NA; j_gene: TRBJ2-5; v_gene: TRBV9; len: 15; d_gene: NA; CDR3aa: CANRVGASDGGTQYF; CDR3nt: TGTGCCAACAGAGTAGGGGCTAGCGATGGAGGGACCCAGTACTTC
abundance: many; j_gene: TRBJ2-5; v_gene: TRBV4-2; len: 17; d_gene: TRBD2; CDR3aa: CASSQDGLAGAGGTQYF; CDR3nt: TGTGCCAGCAGCCAAGACGGACTAGCGGGGGCAGGTGGGACCCAGTACTTC
abundance: NA; j_gene: TRBJ1-2; v_gene: TRBV11-2; len: 14; d_gene: NA; CDR3aa: CASSSRQVNYGYTF; CDR3nt: TGTGCAAGCAGCTCCAGGCAGGTGAACTATGGCTACACTTTC
abundance: many; j_gene: TRBJ2-1; v_gene: TRBV20-1; len: 15; d_gene: NA; CDR3aa: CSLGEVAGALNEQFF; CDR3nt: TGCAGCCTGGGGGAAGTCGCGGGGGCCCTCAATGAGCAGTTCTTC
abundance: few; j_gene: TRBJ2-3; v_gene: TRBV12-3/TRBV12-4; len: 14; d_gene: TRBD1; CDR3aa: CASSGQGGTDTRYF; CDR3nt: TGTGCCAGCAGTGGACAGGGGGGCACAGATACGCGGTATTTT
abundance: NA; j_gene: TRBJ1-1; v_gene: TRBV12-3/TRBV12-4; len: 16; d_gene: NA; CDR3aa: CASSLESENRKNEAFF; CDR3nt: TGTGCCAGCAGTTTAGAGTCTGAGAACAGGAAGAATGAAGCTTTCTTT
abundance: many; j_gene: TRBJ2-3; v_gene: TRBV4-1; len: 18; d_gene: TRBD2; CDR3aa: CASSQVFGLASPRDTQYF; CDR3nt: TGCGCCAGCAGCCAAGTCTTCGGACTAGCATCCCCCCGGGATACGCAGTATTTT
abundance: many; j_gene: TRBJ2-1; v_gene: TRBV29-1; len: 14; d_gene: NA; CDR3aa: CSVEERQPYNEQFF; CDR3nt: TGCAGCGTTGAAGAGCGCCAGCCCTACAATGAGCAGTTCTTC
abundance: NA; j_gene: TRBJ2-3; v_gene: TRBV6-5; len: 13; d_gene: NA; CDR3aa: CANSYVVTNTQYF; CDR3nt: TGTGCCAACAGTTACGTCGTAACAAATACGCAGTATTTT
abundance: NA; j_gene: TRBJ2-1; v_gene: TRBV11-2; len: 15; d_gene: TRBD1; CDR3aa: CASRRQGSSYNEQFF; CDR3nt: TGTGCCAGCAGAAGACAGGGGAGCTCCTACAATGAGCAGTTCTTC
abundance: many; j_gene: TRBJ2-5; v_gene: TRBV20-1; len: 16; d_gene: TRBD1; CDR3aa: CSARDRDRGLGETQYF; CDR3nt: TGCAGTGCTAGAGACCGGGACAGGGGTTTGGGAGAGACCCAGTACTTC
abundance: NA; j_gene: TRBJ2-7; v_gene: TRBV20-1; len: 15; d_gene: TRBD2; CDR3aa: CSTRDGGGWGYDQYF; CDR3nt: TGCAGTACTAGAGATGGGGGGGGTTGGGGTTACGATCAGTACTTC
abundance: NA; j_gene: TRBJ2-1; v_gene: TRBV24-1; len: 11; d_gene: NA; CDR3aa: CTTSRYDEQFF; CDR3nt: TGTACCACCAGTCGCTACGATGAACAGTTCTTC
abundance: NA; j_gene: TRBJ1-1; v_gene: TRBV10-3; len: 14; d_gene: TRBD1; CDR3aa: CAIGDRQGDTEAFF; CDR3nt: TGTGCCATCGGGGACAGACAGGGCGACACTGAAGCTTTCTTT
abundance: NA; j_gene: TRBJ1-2; v_gene: TRBV20-1; len: 13; d_gene: NA; CDR3aa: CSVQGGDKYGYTF; CDR3nt: TGCAGTGTACAGGGCGGAGATAAGTATGGCTACACCTTC
abundance: NA; j_gene: TRBJ2-3; v_gene: TRBV5-1; len: 15; d_gene: NA; CDR3aa: CASSLPRQSTDTQYF; CDR3nt: TGCGCCAGCAGCCTACCTCGACAGAGCACAGATACGCAGTATTTT
abundance: once; j_gene: TRBJ2-5; v_gene: TRBV29-1; len: 13; d_gene: TRBD2; CDR3aa: CRFVSGGQETQYF; CDR3nt: TGCAGATTCGTTAGCGGGGGCCAAGAGACCCAGTACTTC
abundance: NA; j_gene: TRBJ1-5; v_gene: TRBV5-6; len: 14; d_gene: TRBD1; CDR3aa: CASSWTGNDQPQHF; CDR3nt: TGTGCCAGCAGCTGGACAGGGAACGATCAGCCCCAGCATTTT
abundance: NA; j_gene: TRBJ2-2; v_gene: TRBV6-1; len: 15; d_gene: NA; CDR3aa: CVSSGIGAYGPRLFF; CDR3nt: TGTGTCAGCAGTGGCATCGGGGCTTACGGCCCTCGGCTGTTTTTT
abundance: NA; j_gene: TRBJ2-7; v_gene: TRBV20-1; len: 15; d_gene: NA; CDR3aa: CSTRDSRGLSYDQYF; CDR3nt: TGCAGTACTAGAGACTCCAGGGGTCTCTCCTACGATCAGTACTTC
abundance: few; j_gene: TRBJ2-1; v_gene: TRBV11-2; len: 15; d_gene: NA; CDR3aa: CASIYSWTDGNEQFF; CDR3nt: TGTGCCAGCATCTACAGCTGGACCGACGGCAATGAGCAGTTCTTC
abundance: NA; j_gene: TRBJ2-7; v_gene: TRBV11-2; len: 14; d_gene: NA; CDR3aa: CASSFPAANYEQYF; CDR3nt: TGTGCCAGCAGCTTCCCGGCAGCGAACTACGAGCAGTATTTC
abundance: NA; j_gene: TRBJ2-2; v_gene: TRBV20-1; len: 15; d_gene: NA; CDR3aa: CSATRDRERTGGLFF; CDR3nt: TGCAGTGCTACAAGAGACAGGGAGAGGACCGGGGGGCTGTTTTTT
abundance: NA; j_gene: TRBJ2-1; v_gene: TRBV11-2; len: 13; d_gene: NA; CDR3aa: CASSLDRYNEHFF; CDR3nt: TGTGCCAGCAGCTTAGATCGCTACAATGAGCACTTCTTC
abundance: NA; j_gene: TRBJ2-2; v_gene: TRBV24-1; len: 15; d_gene: TRBD2; CDR3aa: CATRLGEGDTGELFF; CDR3nt: TGTGCCACCAGACTAGGGGAGGGCGACACCGGGGAGCTGTTTTTT
abundance: NA; j_gene: TRBJ2-1; v_gene: TRBV11-3; len: 16; d_gene: NA; CDR3aa: CDSSPPSRRRDNEQFF; CDR3nt: TGTGACAGCAGCCCCCCTAGTCGGCGCCGGGACAATGAGCAGTTCTTC
abundance: few; j_gene: TRBJ2-1; v_gene: TRBV4-1; len: 14; d_gene: NA; CDR3aa: CANRAPGLYNEQFF; CDR3nt: TGCGCCAACAGAGCGCCGGGACTTTACAATGAGCAGTTCTTC
abundance: many; j_gene: TRBJ2-5; v_gene: TRBV6-7; len: 16; d_gene: TRBD1; CDR3aa: CASSLNPGTGQETQYF; CDR3nt: TGTGCCAGCAGTCTAAACCCCGGGACAGGACAAGAGACCCAGTACTTC
abundance: once; j_gene: TRBJ1-6; v_gene: TRBV4-2; len: 13; d_gene: NA; CDR3aa: CVSSRVGNSPLHF; CDR3nt: TGTGTGAGCAGCCGTGTGGGGAATTCACCCCTCCACTTT
abundance: NA; j_gene: TRBJ1-2; v_gene: TRBV11-2; len: 13; d_gene: NA; CDR3aa: CANSPQENYGYTF; CDR3nt: TGTGCGAACAGCCCACAGGAGAACTATGGCTACACCTTC
abundance: NA; j_gene: TRBJ1-2; v_gene: TRBV12-3/TRBV12-4; len: 15; d_gene: NA; CDR3aa: CASSVHQGLGYGYAF; CDR3nt: TGTGCCAGCAGTGTCCATCAGGGTTTAGGGTATGGCTACGCCTTC
abundance: NA; j_gene: TRBJ1-5; v_gene: TRBV10-3; len: 14; d_gene: TRBD1; CDR3aa: CAIRGTGDDQPQHF; CDR3nt: TGTGCCATCAGGGGGACAGGGGACGACCAGCCCCAGCATTTT
abundance: NA; j_gene: TRBJ1-2; v_gene: TRBV12-3/TRBV12-4; len: 15; d_gene: TRBD1; CDR3aa: CTSSSYGTGTYGYTF; CDR3nt: TGTACCAGCAGTTCTTACGGGACAGGGACCTATGGTTACACCTTC
abundance: many; j_gene: TRBJ2-1; v_gene: TRBV6-5; len: 14; d_gene: NA; CDR3aa: CASSYSDYRDEQFF; CDR3nt: TGTGCCAGCAGTTATTCGGACTACAGGGATGAGCAGTTCTTC
abundance: once; j_gene: TRBJ2-3; v_gene: TRBV4-3; len: 15; d_gene: NA; CDR3aa: CASSQGRMSNQPQYF; CDR3nt: TGCGCTAGCAGCCAAGGACGGATGAGCAATCAGCCCCAGTATTTT
abundance: NA; j_gene: TRBJ1-2; v_gene: TRBV20-1; len: 14; d_gene: NA; CDR3aa: CSARGETLKYGYTF; CDR3nt: TGCAGTGCTAGGGGTGAAACTTTGAAGTATGGCTACACCTTC
abundance: many; j_gene: TRBJ2-7; v_gene: TRBV5-5; len: 16; d_gene: NA; CDR3aa: CASSSGGVAGSYEQYF; CDR3nt: TGTGCCAGCAGCTCCGGAGGGGTGGCAGGGAGCTACGAGCAGTACTTC
abundance: many; j_gene: TRBJ2-5; v_gene: TRBV11-2; len: 15; d_gene: TRBD2; CDR3aa: CASSPQEGGIETQYF; CDR3nt: TGTGCCAGCAGCCCTCAGGAGGGAGGGATAGAGACCCAGTACTTC
abundance: many; j_gene: TRBJ1-2; v_gene: TRBV29-1; len: 12; d_gene: NA; CDR3aa: CSVEEFNYGYTF; CDR3nt: TGCAGCGTTGAAGAGTTCAACTATGGCTACACCTTC
abundance: few; j_gene: TRBJ2-7; v_gene: TRBV5-4; len: 14; d_gene: NA; CDR3aa: CASSFYRRPLEQYF; CDR3nt: TGTGCCAGCAGCTTCTACAGGCGCCCGTTGGAGCAGTACTTC
abundance: many; j_gene: TRBJ1-2; v_gene: TRBV20-1; len: 14; d_gene: NA; CDR3aa: CSARNGRVSGRMTF; CDR3nt: TGCAGTGCTAGAAACGGACGAGTTAGCGGCCGCATGACCTTC
abundance: few; j_gene: TRBJ2-1; v_gene: TRBV12-3/TRBV12-4; len: 14; d_gene: TRBD1; CDR3aa: CASSLNYRGDGQFF; CDR3nt: TGTGCCAGCAGTTTAAATTACAGGGGCGATGGGCAGTTCTTC
abundance: NA; j_gene: TRBJ1-1; v_gene: TRBV11-2; len: 17; d_gene: NA; CDR3aa: CASSSSTQGRSDIEAFF; CDR3nt: TGTGCCAGCAGCTCTAGCACACAGGGTAGGAGTGACATTGAAGCTTTCTTT
abundance: NA; j_gene: TRBJ2-1; v_gene: TRBV7-3; len: 15; d_gene: NA; CDR3aa: CASSLTPGTYNEQFF; CDR3nt: TGTGCCAGCAGCTTAACGCCCGGGACCTACAATGAGCAGTTCTTC
abundance: many; j_gene: TRBJ2-1; v_gene: TRBV6-2/TRBV6-3; len: 14; d_gene: NA; CDR3aa: CASSPSDSYNEQFF; CDR3nt: TGTGCCAGCAGCCCCTCGGACAGTTACAATGAGCAGTTCTTC
abundance: NA; j_gene: TRBJ2-4; v_gene: TRBV19; len: 13; d_gene: TRBD1; CDR3aa: CASSTSGGSIQYF; CDR3nt: TGTGCCAGTAGTACTTCAGGGGGCTCCATTCAGTACTTC
abundance: once; j_gene: TRBJ1-6; v_gene: TRBV5-1; len: 14; d_gene: NA; CDR3aa: CTSSEGLYNSPLHF; CDR3nt: TGCACCAGCAGCGAGGGACTCTATAATTCACCCCTCCACTTT
abundance: NA; j_gene: TRBJ2-6; v_gene: TRBV20-1; len: 15; d_gene: NA; CDR3aa: CSARAMGSGADVLTF; CDR3nt: TGCAGTGCTAGAGCAATGGGTTCTGGGGCCGACGTCCTGACTTTC
abundance: NA; j_gene: TRBJ1-1; v_gene: TRBV11-2; len: 17; d_gene: NA; CDR3aa: CASSLEGPGRVDTEAFF; CDR3nt: TGTGCCAGCAGCTTAGAAGGACCAGGGCGGGTCGACACTGAAGCTTTCTTT
abundance: once; j_gene: TRBJ2-7; v_gene: TRBV20-1; len: 15; d_gene: TRBD1; CDR3aa: CSARGTGAFFYEQYF; CDR3nt: TGCAGTGCTAGAGGGACAGGGGCTTTTTTTTACGAGCAGTACTTC
abundance: many; j_gene: TRBJ2-4; v_gene: TRBV20-1; len: 12; d_gene: NA; CDR3aa: CSAGPGADIQYF; CDR3nt: TGCAGTGCTGGACCCGGGGCGGACATTCAGTACTTC